The clone carrying this TCR beta chain appeared a few times. CDR1 and CDR2 from the germline V gene are DFQATT and SNEGSKA (reference sequence). This CDR3 has 13 residues. Between the trimmed V and J ends, which lost 4 bases and 8 bases, there was a span of 17 bases. This record belongs to a study of T cells in Graves' hyperthyroidism and ophthalmopathy. The TCR beta CDR3 regions underwent amplification using RNA transcripts as the source. A first-round RT-PCR of the TCR CDR3 used the HTBI primer set. TCRdb reanalysed the multiplex PCR reads using MiXCR and keeps one entry per CDR3 protein. The repertoire has under 350,000 distinct CDR3 sequences, approximately 17% of them found once; the top ten carry 55% to 60%.

Sequencing was carried out using blood. This TCR derives from an older woman with Graves' ophthalmopathy. The chain employs TRBV20-1 and TRBJ1-2; D is unresolved. As DNA, the CDR3 is TGCAGTGCTACCAATCAAGGGCAGTCAGGCTACACCTTC. Protein: CSATNQGQSGYTF.